A selection of T cell receptor beta chains follows, all from one sample in a study of blood T cell repertoires in COVID-19. Here immunoSEQ multiplex PCR was the method, and the copy in TCRdb shows in-frame clones only, minus some. The sample has about 250,000 clones, 85% seen once. Specimen: PBMCs or T cells enriched from blood (not recorded which). Receptors originate from a woman aged 45 to 65 with acute COVID-19. Both conserved end residues are part of each CDR3. The order of the fields is V gene, clone size, J gene, CDR3 protein. Size is omitted from some rows. Given values are once, few, many or a class for expanded clones.

TRBV20-1	-	TRBJ2-1	CSAPVSDEQFF
TRBV27	once	TRBJ1-1	CASSSARVTEAFF
TRBV3-1/TRBV3-2	-	TRBJ1-5	CASSQGAGYSNQPQHF
TRBV7-8	-	TRBJ1-4	CASARRGEKLFF
TRBV3-1/TRBV3-2	-	TRBJ1-1	CASSQESIASGAFF
TRBV18	few	TRBJ2-3	CASSPGTGSRTDTQYF
TRBV19	-	TRBJ1-2	CASTATGGSGGYTF
TRBV15	-	TRBJ2-7	CATSRDPLPTGLYEQYF
TRBV19	-	TRBJ1-5	CASSSLQTGSSNQPQHF
TRBV7-9	-	TRBJ2-2	CASNKGQFYRDTGELFF
TRBV5-1	once	TRBJ1-4	CASSLTPGQPNEKLFF
TRBV19	-	TRBJ2-3	CASSMEGSGGTDTQYF
TRBV27	-	TRBJ1-2	CASSEGTGNYGYTF
TRBV18	-	TRBJ2-3	CASSPRPGQGSTDTQYF
TRBV10-3	few	TRBJ1-2	CAISEKEGVGYTF
TRBV19	-	TRBJ1-5	CASREARAQPQHF
TRBV19	-	TRBJ1-1	CASSRQGSGTEAFF
TRBV6-1	-	TRBJ1-2	CASSDEKRTGGNYGYTF
TRBV2	-	TRBJ1-2	CASSPGRKGSSGYTF
TRBV19	-	TRBJ1-4	CASSLQGEKLFF
TRBV5-1	-	TRBJ2-7	CASSSTGGLYEQYF
TRBV7-8	-	TRBJ1-1	CASSSRDWDTEAFF
TRBV6-1	-	TRBJ1-5	CASSEARGQPQHF
TRBV29-1	-	TRBJ1-2	CSVGMGDYGYTF
TRBV11-2	-	TRBJ1-1	CASSLWGGASNTEAFF
TRBV25-1	-	TRBJ1-6	CASRSQGYNSPLHF
TRBV6-5	-	TRBJ2-3	CASLGLTTDTQYF
TRBV4-1	-	TRBJ1-4	CASSQDPSWRGNEKLFF
TRBV30	-	TRBJ2-5	CAWSEGVKQQETQYF
TRBV5-1	-	TRBJ1-1	CASSDLNRGFSEAFF
TRBV5-4	-	TRBJ1-1	CASSTGGYTEAFF
TRBV2	once	TRBJ1-2	CASSVVDMFGYTF
TRBV6-5	-	TRBJ1-1	CASSQLTGGNTEAFF
TRBV6-6	-	TRBJ1-2	CASSYSVGYTF
TRBV5-1	-	TRBJ1-1	CASSLGRARDTEAFF
TRBV29-1	few	TRBJ2-2	CSVEGTSGANTGELFF
TRBV5-1	-	TRBJ1-1	CASSFGRGTAMNTEAFF
TRBV5-5	-	TRBJ1-2	CASSLSLRAANYGYTF
TRBV12-5	-	TRBJ2-7	CASGPTELKVYEQYF
TRBV11-3	-	TRBJ1-6	CASTETGGSPLHF
TRBV5-1	few	TRBJ1-2	CASSYEAGGGYTF
TRBV15	-	TRBJ2-1	CATSPMTGRRANEQFF
TRBV27	-	TRBJ1-1	CASSPGLGTEAFF
TRBV14	-	TRBJ2-1	CASSQLAGAYNEQFF
TRBV15	-	TRBJ1-1	CATSRDQVDGAFF
TRBV6-6	-	TRBJ1-1	CASSDLGDRSTEAFF
TRBV7-9	-	TRBJ2-2	CASSPNTRNTGELFF
TRBV23-1	-	TRBJ1-1	CASSRRGSRVGNTEAFF
TRBV3-1/TRBV3-2	-	TRBJ2-1	CASSQGGPNNEQFF
TRBV2	-	TRBJ2-1	CASREREGEQFF
TRBV27	-	TRBJ2-7	CASRPSVAVDTTYEQYF